This T cell receptor beta chain was captured by sequencing in a study of blood T cell repertoires in COVID-19. On the study more broadly: Samples taken during acute and convalescent COVID-19 were collected in the United States, Italy and Spain. T cells, B-cell-depleted T cells, or PBMCs provided the cDNA or gDNA that served as material.

Study processing details: Counts of nucleated cells, estimated from reference gene primer amplification, were obtained. Generated by immunoSEQ multiplex PCR, the TCRdb table keeps only in-frame clones and is missing some. The V and J calls and clone size were taken over from that table, and D and trimming were inferred from the DNA. The sample has some 340,000 clones, around 85% seen once. Germline CDR1 and CDR2: SEHNR and FQNEAQ (reference sequence). The CDR3 has 15 residues. V gave up 5 bases and J gave up 2 bases; unmatched junction bases: 2. The source of this sequence is a woman between 18 and 29 years old with acute or convalescent COVID-19. The chain joins TRBV7-9 to TRBJ2-3; 12 nucleotides line up with TRBD1. Sample: peripheral blood. The CDR3 reads CASSRDRGPTDTQYF. The CDR3 DNA follows: TGTGCCAGCAGCCGGGACAGGGGGCCCACAGATACGCAGTATTTT.